Following are 32 T cell receptor beta chains from one sample sequenced in a study of T cell responses to AZD1222 COVID-19 vaccine. Only in-frame clones appear in the TCRdb table, and some are missing; sequencing was by immunoSEQ multiplex PCR. The sample lists fewer than 150,000 clones; almost 90% were seen once. The source was peripheral blood, collected on day 0 of AZD1222 vaccination. All receptors come from an adult in good health.

The genes are TRBV14 and TRBJ1-1; weak D call: TRBD1 (5 bases). Germline assignment: CDR1 SGHDN and CDR2 FVKESK. V gave up 4 bases and J gave up 5 bases, with 11 bases separating them. This CDR3 has 13 residues. CDR3 nucleotide sequence: TGTGCCAGCAGCCCCACCAAGGGGACTGAAGCTTTCTTT. Protein: CASSPTKGTEAFF.

The CDR3 region is CASSMVQGTYNEQFF. The CDR3 coding sequence is TGTGCCAGTAGTATGGTACAGGGTACCTACAATGAGCAGTTCTTC. V and J are TRBV19 and TRBJ2-1, with D tentatively TRBD1 (6 bases). V was cut by 3 bases and J by 2 bases, with 11 bases left in between. This CDR3 is 15 amino acids long. CDR1 and CDR2 from the germline V gene are LNHDA and SQIVND (reference sequence).

This chain connects TRBV29-1 to TRBJ1-1; TRBD1 agrees at 9 bases. V was clipped by 5 bases and J by 5 bases; unmatched bases: 3. The germline V gene has CDR1 SQVTM and CDR2 ANQGSEA. The CDR3 has 12 residues. This chain's CDR3 is CSVTGGDTEAFF. The DNA for the CDR3 is TGCAGCGTTACAGGGGGCGATACTGAAGCTTTCTTT.

With regard to this clone: A much larger clone sits a single nucleotide away, making a read error possible. The genes are TRBV30 and TRBJ1-5; D might be TRBD1 (5 bases). V was cut by 1 base and J by 10 bases, with 14 bases left in between. The length of the CDR3 is 13 residues. Germline assignment: CDR1 GTSNPN and CDR2 SVGIG (reference sequence). This CDR3 is CAWSGGADVPQHF. The DNA for the CDR3 is TGTGCCTGGAGTGGAGGGGCAGACGTCCCCCAGCATTTT. Looking up the rest from reference TRBV30 and TRBJ1-5 gives the full variable domain: SQTIHQWPATLVQPVGSPLSLECTVEGTSNPNLYWYRQAAGRGLQLLFYSVGIGQISSEVPQNLSASRPQDRQFILSSKKLLLSDSGFYLCAWSGGADVPQHFGDGTRLSIL.

This chain connects TRBV18 to TRBJ2-7; 10 nucleotides agree with TRBD1. The V gene end was trimmed by 3 bases and the J gene end by 3 bases; junction bases not matched to a gene: 17. This CDR3 has 19 amino acids. Germline CDR1 KGHSH, CDR2 LQKENI. The CDR3 is CASSPQSHSGGQGIYEQYF. CDR3 DNA sequence: TGTGCCAGCTCACCTCAAAGTCATTCAGGGGGACAGGGGATCTACGAGCAGTACTTC.

The chain is built from TRBV4-2 and TRBJ2-3, with D perhaps TRBD1 or TRBD2 (5 bases each). V dropped 4 bases and J dropped 4 bases, with 12 bases sitting between them. The CDR3 is made up of 14 amino acids. Germline lookup yields CDR1 LGHNA and CDR2 YNFKEQ. The DNA for the CDR3 is TGTGCCAGCAGCCTAAACCTGGGGGCAGATACGCAGTATTTT. It specifies CASSLNLGADTQYF.

This clone was seen just once. The genes are TRBV7-7 and TRBJ2-3; D gene uncertain. The germline V and J ends were trimmed by 4 bases and 1 base, with 12 bases remaining between them. This CDR3 region has 15 residues. Germline values: CDR1 SSHAT, CDR2 FNYEAQ (reference sequence). The CDR3, as DNA: TGTGCCAGCAGCTCCCTAACGCCGCGCACAGATACGCAGTATTTT. Protein: CASSSLTPRTDTQYF.

There are a few counts of this clone. The V call is TRBV6-5, the J call TRBJ1-3, with 7 bases that match TRBD1. The CDR3 length is 15 residues. The germline gives CDR1 MNHEY, CDR2 SVGAGI. The J segment lost 0 bases and the V segment lost 7 bases, leaving 6 bases of the junction unmatched. CDR3 loop: CASTSGQYSGNTIYF. DNA for the CDR3: TGTGCCAGCACCTCGGGACAGTACTCTGGAAACACCATATATTTT.

The V gene is TRBV29-1, the J gene TRBJ2-2; tentative D call: TRBD2 (5 bases). The CDR3 spans 12 residues. Germline lookup yields CDR1 SQVTM and CDR2 ANQGSEA. V shed 6 bases and J shed 4 bases, with 9 bases lying between them. The CDR3 DNA sequence: TGCAGCGTCAGGACTGGCACCGGGGAGCTGTTTTTT. It encodes CSVRTGTGELFF.

The gene calls are TRBV5-1 and TRBJ1-2; D is unclear. Germline CDR1 SGHRS, CDR2 YFSETQ. The V end was cut by 0 bases, the J end by 2 bases, with 8 bases between. This CDR3 is 14 amino acids long. CDR3 sequence: CASSLGRENYGYTF. The CDR3 DNA reads as TGCGCCAGCAGCTTGGGACGGGAAAACTATGGCTACACCTTC.

The chain has TRBV29-1 and TRBJ2-1, with D perhaps TRBD2 (6 bases). Germline assignment: CDR1 SQVTM and CDR2 ANQGSEA. This CDR3 is 14 amino acids long. Trimming left V 5 bases short and J 3 bases short, with 14 bases between. CDR3 nucleotides: TGCAGCGTTCAGGAGCGGGCCATCTACAATGAGCAGTTCTTC. Its translation is CSVQERAIYNEQFF.

V and J are TRBV29-1 and TRBJ2-7; 8 bases align to TRBD2. V dropped 6 bases and J dropped 2; count of bases not matched to a gene: 9. The CDR3 runs to 14 residues. CDR1 and CDR2 from the germline V gene are SQVTM and ANQGSEA. This CDR3 is CSVRRSGSAYEQYF. DNA of the CDR3: TGCAGCGTGCGACGGAGCGGGAGTGCCTACGAGCAGTACTTC.

This clone was seen just once. This rearrangement joins TRBV19 to TRBJ1-4; no firm D call. This CDR3 has 14 amino acids. V gave up 2 bases and J gave up 3 bases, with 7 bases separating them. In germline, CDR1 is LNHDA, CDR2 SQIVND (reference sequence). The CDR3: CASSITSANEKLFF. The CDR3 DNA sequence: TGTGCCAGTAGTATAACCTCCGCTAATGAAAAACTGTTTTTT.

Here the CDR3 reads CAWSVVLAESYNEQFF. The CDR3 region has the DNA TGTGCCTGGAGTGTAGTCCTAGCGGAATCTTACAATGAGCAGTTCTTC. V usage is TRBV30 and J usage is TRBJ2-1, with 7 bases that match TRBD2. There are 16 residues in the CDR3. V lost 0 bases, J lost 4 bases, and 9 bases stayed unmatched. CDR1 and CDR2 from the germline V gene are GTSNPN and SVGIG (reference sequence).

J is TRBJ1-1 and V is TRBV10-3, with TRBD1 matching over 8 bases. Germline trimming cut 9 bases from V and 4 bases from J; bases unmatched to any gene: 10. The CDR3 length is 14 residues. Germline CDR1 and CDR2: ENHRY and SYGVKD. In DNA form, the CDR3 reads TGTGCCATTACCCAGGGGGCTGAGGCCACTGAAGCTTTCTTT. Translation: CAITQGAEATEAFF.

This clone was seen once. The chain joins TRBV27 to TRBJ1-3, with D maybe TRBD1 (6 bases). Trimming took off 6 bases at V and 2 bases at J, with 14 bases between the two ends. CDR1 is MNHEY, CDR2 SMNVEV, per germline (reference sequence). CDR3 length: 15 residues. The CDR3 DNA reads as TGTGCCAGCAGCCCATGGGGGACAACTGGAAACACCATATATTTT. This codes for CASSPWGTTGNTIYF.

This chain connects TRBV5-1 to TRBJ2-2, with no clear D. This CDR3 is 11 amino acids long. Germline lookup yields CDR1 SGHRS and CDR2 YFSETQ. The V end was cut by 2 bases, the J end by 6 bases, with 2 bases between. CDR3 coding DNA: TGCGCCAGCAGCTTCCCCGGGGAGCTGTTTTTT. This gives the protein CASSFPGELFF.

The genes are TRBV6-5 and TRBJ2-1; 7 bases match TRBD2. V was clipped by 1 base and J by 5 bases; unmatched bases: 2. The CDR3 has 14 residues. Germline-derived CDR1 and CDR2 are MNHEY and SVGAGI. Written as DNA, the CDR3 is TGTGCCAGCAGTTACTTGGGACTAAACAATGAGCAGTTCTTC. Its protein is CASSYLGLNNEQFF.

The rearrangement links TRBV11-3 to TRBJ2-1, with a tentative D call TRBD2 (5 bases). Germline V lookup: CDR1 SGHNT, CDR2 YENEEA. This CDR3 is 15 amino acids long. V was cut by 9 bases and J by 8 bases, with 23 bases left in between. CDR3 protein: CASPTAGKMPDEQFF. The CDR3, as DNA: TGTGCCAGTCCCACGGCGGGTAAGATGCCGGATGAGCAGTTCTTC.

V usage is TRBV5-4 and J usage is TRBJ2-1, with 8 positions matching TRBD2. CDR3 length: 16 residues. Germline loops: CDR1 SGHNT, CDR2 YYREEE (reference sequence). The junction had 7 bases not matched to a gene; V was cut back by 2 bases and J by 3 bases. This chain's CDR3 is CASSFIPSGYYNEQFF. For the CDR3, the DNA is TGTGCCAGCAGCTTTATTCCTAGCGGGTACTACAATGAGCAGTTCTTC.

The CDR3 loop is CASSDVVWAREKLFF. CDR3 nucleotide sequence: TGTGCCAGTAGCGACGTCGTGTGGGCGCGTGAAAAACTGTTTTTT. The chain employs TRBV19 and TRBJ1-4; D gene unclear. Germline V gene sequence: CDR1 LNHDA, CDR2 SQIVND (reference sequence). V was shortened by 6 bases and J by 7 bases, with 18 bases between the two germline ends. The CDR3 length is 15 residues.

V and J are TRBV27 and TRBJ2-1, with 15 bases identical to TRBD2. Looked up from germline, CDR1 is MNHEY and CDR2 is SMNVEV (reference sequence). Unmatched junction bases numbered 10, after V lost 6 bases and J lost 7 bases. The CDR3 spans 17 residues. The CDR3 is CASREGLAGGPYNEQFF. The CDR3 nucleotides read TGTGCCAGCAGAGAAGGACTAGCGGGAGGGCCGTATAATGAGCAGTTCTTC.

In regard to this clone: One end of the junction is discordant with germline, which a read error may explain. The chain joins TRBV27 to TRBJ2-1, with TRBD1 identical over 10 bases. The CDR3 has 14 amino acids. Germline assignment: CDR1 MNHEY and CDR2 SMNVEV (reference sequence). The CDR3 loop reads CASRVGTGEDEQFF. CDR3 in DNA: TGTGCGAGCAGGGTAGGGACAGGGGAGGATGAGCAGTTCTTC.

The chain has TRBV9 and TRBJ2-7; perhaps TRBD2 as D (6 bases). Trimming removed 4 bases at V and 2 bases at J, with 13 bases between. The CDR3 is made up of 14 amino acids. Germline CDR1 and CDR2: SGDLS and YYNGEE. CDR3 DNA: TGTGCCAGCAGCCAGGAGGGGCCGCCCTACGAGCAGTACTTC. It specifies CASSQEGPPYEQYF. Supplemented by reference TRBV9 and TRBJ2-7, the full variable domain reads DSGVTQTPKHLITATGQRVTLRCSPRSGDLSVYWYQQSLDQGLQFLIQYYNGEERAKGNILERFSAQQFPDLHSELNLSSLELGDSALYFCASSQEGPPYEQYFGPGTRLTVT.

This clone was observed a few times. The chain links TRBV7-2 to TRBJ1-2; the match to TRBD1 covers 7 bases. V lost 5 bases to trimming and J lost 4 bases; unmatched junction nucleotides: 7. CDR3 length equals 14 residues. In germline, CDR1 is SGHTA, CDR2 FQGNSA. The CDR3 sequence: CASSGLGGTYGYTF. CDR3 nucleotide sequence: TGTGCCAGCAGCGGTCTAGGGGGCACCTATGGCTACACCTTC.

The rearrangement uses TRBV5-6 and TRBJ2-3; no clear D. The CDR3 loop spans 12 amino acids. V dropped 3 bases and J dropped 6 bases, with 8 bases sitting between them. In germline, CDR1 is SGHDT, CDR2 YYEEEE. This CDR3 is CASSWARDTQYF. In DNA, the CDR3 is TGTGCCAGCAGCTGGGCGCGGGATACGCAGTATTTT.

V usage is TRBV7-2 and J usage is TRBJ2-3; D is perhaps TRBD2 (5 bases). Germline CDR1 is SGHTA and CDR2 is FQGNSA. The CDR3 covers 15 residues. Deletions cut 5 bases from V and 0 bases from J, with 12 bases between. The CDR3 bases are TGTGCCAGCAGCCCGGTTGGAGGTAGCACAGATACGCAGTATTTT. It translates to CASSPVGGSTDTQYF.

V usage is TRBV27 and J usage is TRBJ2-7; D is ambiguous. Germline CDR1 MNHEY, CDR2 SMNVEV (reference sequence). V was pared by 2 bases and J by 0 bases, with 8 bases between. The CDR3 sequence is 14 residues long. The CDR3 DNA reads TGTGCCAGCAGTTTACTCGCAAGCTCCTACGAGCAGTACTTC. Translation gives CASSLLASSYEQYF.

This clone was picked up many times. The rearrangement joins TRBV19 to TRBJ2-7; TRBD1 agrees at 9 bases. J gave up 4 bases and V 5 bases, and 9 bases lay outside the gene matches. CDR3 length: 15 amino acids. CDR1 LNHDA and CDR2 SQIVND come from the germline V gene (reference sequence). The CDR3 region has the DNA TGTGCCAGTAGTCCCCTCCGGGACAGGGCTTACGAGCAGTACTTC. Amino acid sequence: CASSPLRDRAYEQYF. Based on the CDR3 plus reference TRBV19 and TRBJ2-7, the full variable domain is DGGITQSPKYLFRKEGQNVTLSCEQNLNHDAMYWYRQDPGQGLRLIYYSQIVNDFQKGDIAEGYSVSREKKESFPLTVTSAQKNPTAFYLCASSPLRDRAYEQYFGPGTRLTVT.

The chain combines TRBV28 with TRBJ2-3; D is uncertain. Trimming cost V 6 bases and J 9 bases, with 10 bases left between them. This CDR3 has 11 amino acids. Per germline, CDR1 MDHEN and CDR2 SYDVKM. CDR3 amino acids: CASRKESTQYF. In DNA form, the CDR3 reads TGTGCCAGCAGGAAGGAGAGCACGCAGTATTTT.

The genes are TRBV27 and TRBJ1-5; no clear D gene. This CDR3 spans 13 amino acids. Trimming cost V 3 bases and J 5 bases, with 8 bases left between them. Germline V gene lookup returns CDR1 MNHEY and CDR2 SMNVEV (reference sequence). The CDR3 DNA reads TGTGCCAGCAGTTTTAATCTTGATCAGCCCCAGCATTTT. Translated, it gives CASSFNLDQPQHF.

V gene TRBV3-1 (or the pseudogene TRBV3-2) combines with J gene TRBJ2-3; D remains ambiguous. Trimming left V 4 bases short and J 1 base short, with 12 bases between. This CDR3 has 15 residues. Germline V gene data show CDR1 as LGHDT and CDR2 as YNNKEL (reference sequence). CDR3 in amino acids: CASSPVRPGTDTQYF. CDR3 nucleotide sequence: TGTGCCAGCAGCCCGGTACGGCCGGGCACAGATACGCAGTATTTT.